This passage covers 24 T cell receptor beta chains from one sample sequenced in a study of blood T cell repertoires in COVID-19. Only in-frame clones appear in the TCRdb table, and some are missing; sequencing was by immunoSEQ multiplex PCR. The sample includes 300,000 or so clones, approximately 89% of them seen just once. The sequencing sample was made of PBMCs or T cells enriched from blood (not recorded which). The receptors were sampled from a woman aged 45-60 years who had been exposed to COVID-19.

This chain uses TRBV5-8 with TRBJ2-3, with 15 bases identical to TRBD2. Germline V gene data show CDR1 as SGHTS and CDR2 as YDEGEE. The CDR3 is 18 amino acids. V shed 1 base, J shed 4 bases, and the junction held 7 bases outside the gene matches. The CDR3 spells CASSLLGLAGGPADTQYF. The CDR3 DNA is TGTGCCAGCAGCTTGCTGGGACTAGCGGGGGGCCCGGCAGATACGCAGTATTTT. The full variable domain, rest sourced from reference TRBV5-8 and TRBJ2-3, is EAGVTQSPTHLIKTRGQQATLRCSPISGHTSVYWYQQALGLGLQFLLWYDEGEERNRGNFPPRFSGRQFPNYSSELNVNALELEDSALYLCASSLLGLAGGPADTQYFGPGTRLTVL.

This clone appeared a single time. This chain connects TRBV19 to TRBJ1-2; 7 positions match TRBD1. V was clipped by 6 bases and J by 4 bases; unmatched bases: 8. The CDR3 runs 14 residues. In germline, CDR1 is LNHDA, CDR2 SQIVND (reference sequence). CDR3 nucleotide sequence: TGTGCCAGTAGCCCTGGACAGGCGATCTATGGCTACACCTTC. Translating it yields CASSPGQAIYGYTF. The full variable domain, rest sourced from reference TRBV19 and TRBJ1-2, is DGGITQSPKYLFRKEGQNVTLSCEQNLNHDAMYWYRQDPGQGLRLIYYSQIVNDFQKGDIAEGYSVSREKKESFPLTVTSAQKNPTAFYLCASSPGQAIYGYTFGSGTRLTVV.

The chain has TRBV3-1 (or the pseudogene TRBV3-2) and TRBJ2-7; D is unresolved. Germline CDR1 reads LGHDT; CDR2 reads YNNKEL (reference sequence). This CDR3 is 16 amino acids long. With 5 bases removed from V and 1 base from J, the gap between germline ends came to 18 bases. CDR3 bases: TGTGCCAGCAGCAATCCTTCAGGCATGGCTTCCTACGAGCAGTACTTC. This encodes CASSNPSGMASYEQYF.

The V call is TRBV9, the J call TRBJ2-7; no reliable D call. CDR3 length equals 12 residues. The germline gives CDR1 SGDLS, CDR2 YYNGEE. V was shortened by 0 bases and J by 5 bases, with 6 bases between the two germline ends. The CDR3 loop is CASSVGTDEQYF. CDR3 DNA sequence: TGTGCCAGCAGCGTAGGAACTGACGAGCAGTACTTC.

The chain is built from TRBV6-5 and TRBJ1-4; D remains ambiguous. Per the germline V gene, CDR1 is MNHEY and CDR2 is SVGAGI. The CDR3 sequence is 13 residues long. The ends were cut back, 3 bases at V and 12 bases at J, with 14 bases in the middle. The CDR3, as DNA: TGTGCCAGCAGTTATGGTCCAGAAGATCAACTGTTTTTT. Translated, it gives CASSYGPEDQLFF.

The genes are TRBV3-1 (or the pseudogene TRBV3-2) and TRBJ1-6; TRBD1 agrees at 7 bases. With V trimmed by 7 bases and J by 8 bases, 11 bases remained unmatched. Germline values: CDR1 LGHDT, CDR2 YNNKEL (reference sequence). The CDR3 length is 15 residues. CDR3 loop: CASTLGGGAHSPLHF. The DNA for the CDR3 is TGTGCCAGCACCCTAGGGGGCGGAGCCCATTCACCCCTCCACTTT.

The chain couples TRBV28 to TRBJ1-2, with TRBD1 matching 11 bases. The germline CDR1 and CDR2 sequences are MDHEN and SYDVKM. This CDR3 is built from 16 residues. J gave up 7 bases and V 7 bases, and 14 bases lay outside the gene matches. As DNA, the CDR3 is TGTGCCAGCAACCCAAATCCCGGACAGGGGGCATTTGGCTACACCTTC. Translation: CASNPNPGQGAFGYTF.

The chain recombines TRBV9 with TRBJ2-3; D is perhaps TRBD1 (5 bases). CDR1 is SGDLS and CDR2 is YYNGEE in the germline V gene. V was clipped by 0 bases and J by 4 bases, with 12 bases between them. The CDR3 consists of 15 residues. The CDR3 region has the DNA TGTGCCAGCAGCGTAGTGGGGCAGGGCGCAGATACGCAGTATTTT. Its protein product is CASSVVGQGADTQYF.

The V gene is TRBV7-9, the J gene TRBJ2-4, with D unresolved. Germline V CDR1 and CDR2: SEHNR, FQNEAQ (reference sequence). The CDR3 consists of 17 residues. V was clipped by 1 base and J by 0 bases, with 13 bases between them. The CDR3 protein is CASSLGHIALAKNIQYF. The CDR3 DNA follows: TGTGCCAGCAGCTTAGGACATATCGCTTTAGCCAAAAACATTCAGTACTTC.

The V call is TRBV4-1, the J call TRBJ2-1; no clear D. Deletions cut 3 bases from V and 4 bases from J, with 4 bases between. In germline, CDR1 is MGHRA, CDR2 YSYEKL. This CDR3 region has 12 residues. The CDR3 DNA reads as TGCGCCAGCAGCCATTATTACAATGAGCAGTTCTTC. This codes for CASSHYYNEQFF.

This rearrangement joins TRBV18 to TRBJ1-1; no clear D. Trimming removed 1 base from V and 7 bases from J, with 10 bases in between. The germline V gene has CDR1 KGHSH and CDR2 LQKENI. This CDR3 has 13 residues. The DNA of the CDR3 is TGTGCCAGCTCACCACGGAGAGATGGTGAAGCTTTCTTT. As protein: CASSPRRDGEAFF.

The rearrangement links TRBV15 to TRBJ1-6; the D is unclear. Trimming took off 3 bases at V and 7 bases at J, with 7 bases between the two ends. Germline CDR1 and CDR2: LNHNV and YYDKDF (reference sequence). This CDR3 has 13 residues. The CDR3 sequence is CATSSGRNSPLHF. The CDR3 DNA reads TGTGCCACCAGCAGCGGGAGGAATTCACCCCTCCACTTT.

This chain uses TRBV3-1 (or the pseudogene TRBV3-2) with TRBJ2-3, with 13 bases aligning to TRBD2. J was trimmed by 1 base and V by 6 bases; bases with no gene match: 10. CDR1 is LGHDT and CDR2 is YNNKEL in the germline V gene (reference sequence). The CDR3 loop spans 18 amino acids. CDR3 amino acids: CASRVGTSGAEGTDTQYF. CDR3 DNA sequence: TGTGCCAGCAGGGTAGGGACTAGCGGGGCTGAAGGCACAGATACGCAGTATTTT.

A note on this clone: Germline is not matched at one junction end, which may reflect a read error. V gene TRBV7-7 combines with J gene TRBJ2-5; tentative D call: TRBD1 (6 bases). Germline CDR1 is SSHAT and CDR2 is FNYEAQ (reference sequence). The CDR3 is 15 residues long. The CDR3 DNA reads TGTGCTAGCAGCCAGGGGATTGGGACCCAAGAGACCCAGTACTTC. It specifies CASSQGIGTQETQYF.

The CDR3 is CASRREPNQETQYF. The CDR3 nucleotides are TGCGCCAGCAGAAGAGAACCAAACCAAGAGACCCAGTACTTC. J is TRBJ2-5 and V is TRBV5-1; D not certain. Germline CDR1 reads SGHRS; CDR2 reads YFSETQ. This CDR3 is built from 14 residues. The germline V and J ends were trimmed by 5 bases and 0 bases, with 11 bases remaining between them.

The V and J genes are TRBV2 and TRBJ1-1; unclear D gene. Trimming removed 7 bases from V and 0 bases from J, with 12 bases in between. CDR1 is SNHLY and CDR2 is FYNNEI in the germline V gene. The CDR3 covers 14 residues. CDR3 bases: TGTGCCAGCAACCTAGGACTTCTGAACACTGAAGCTTTCTTT. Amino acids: CASNLGLLNTEAFF.

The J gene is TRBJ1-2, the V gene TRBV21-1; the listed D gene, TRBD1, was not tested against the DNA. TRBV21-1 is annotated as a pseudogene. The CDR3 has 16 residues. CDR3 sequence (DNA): TGTGCCAGCAGCAAACAAGGGGGAAAGGTTTACTATGGCTACACCTTC. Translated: CASSKQGGKVYYGYTF.

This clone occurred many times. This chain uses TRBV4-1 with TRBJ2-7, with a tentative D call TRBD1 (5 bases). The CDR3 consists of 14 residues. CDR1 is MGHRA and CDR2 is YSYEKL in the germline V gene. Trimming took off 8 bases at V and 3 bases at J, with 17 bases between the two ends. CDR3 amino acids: CASSFGPGNYEQYF. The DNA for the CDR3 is TGCGCCAGCTCCTTTGGCCCAGGGAACTACGAGCAGTACTTC.

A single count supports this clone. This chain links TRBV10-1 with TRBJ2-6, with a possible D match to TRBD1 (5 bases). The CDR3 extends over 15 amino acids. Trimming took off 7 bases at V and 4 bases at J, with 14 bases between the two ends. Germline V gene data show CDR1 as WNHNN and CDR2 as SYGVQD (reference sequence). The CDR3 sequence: CASIIRARGANVLTF. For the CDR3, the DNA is TGCGCCAGCATCATCAGGGCCCGGGGGGCCAACGTCCTGACTTTC.

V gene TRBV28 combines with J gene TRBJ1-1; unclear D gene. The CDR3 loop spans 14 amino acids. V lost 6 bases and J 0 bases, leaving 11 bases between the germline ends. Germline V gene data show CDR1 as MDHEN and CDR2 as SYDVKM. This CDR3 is CASSRGGLNTEAFF. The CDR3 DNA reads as TGTGCCAGCAGCCGGGGAGGCTTGAACACTGAAGCTTTCTTT.

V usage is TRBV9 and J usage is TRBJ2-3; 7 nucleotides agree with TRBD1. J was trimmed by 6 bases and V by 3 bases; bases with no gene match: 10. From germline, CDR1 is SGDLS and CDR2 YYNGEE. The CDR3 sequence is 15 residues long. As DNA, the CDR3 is TGTGCCAGCAGCGCAACACAGGGGTTGGGTGATACGCAGTATTTT. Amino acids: CASSATQGLGDTQYF. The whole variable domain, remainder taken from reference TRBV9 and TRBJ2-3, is DSGVTQTPKHLITATGQRVTLRCSPRSGDLSVYWYQQSLDQGLQFLIQYYNGEERAKGNILERFSAQQFPDLHSELNLSSLELGDSALYFCASSATQGLGDTQYFGPGTRLTVL.

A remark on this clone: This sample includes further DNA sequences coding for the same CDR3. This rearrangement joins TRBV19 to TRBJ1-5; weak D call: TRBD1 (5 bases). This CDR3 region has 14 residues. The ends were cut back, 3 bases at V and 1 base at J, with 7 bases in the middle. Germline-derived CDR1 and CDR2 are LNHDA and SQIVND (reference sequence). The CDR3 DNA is TGTGCCAGTAGTATTCAGGGAAGCAATCAGCCCCAGCATTTT. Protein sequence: CASSIQGSNQPQHF.

The CDR3 DNA is TGTGCCAGCAGCTTACAGGGCAACTCCTACGAGCAGTACTTC. This sequence encodes CASSLQGNSYEQYF. This chain connects TRBV7-2 to TRBJ2-7; perhaps TRBD1 as D (5 bases). V was trimmed by 2 bases and J by 0 bases, leaving 8 bases between them. Germline CDR1 is SGHTA and CDR2 is FQGNSA. The CDR3 contains 14 residues.

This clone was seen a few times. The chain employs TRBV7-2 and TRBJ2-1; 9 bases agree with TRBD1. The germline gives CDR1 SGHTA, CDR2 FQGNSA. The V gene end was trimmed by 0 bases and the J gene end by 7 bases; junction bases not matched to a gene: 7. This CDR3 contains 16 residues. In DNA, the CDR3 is TGTGCCAGCAGCTTAGCGCAGATGACAGGGGGAAATGAGCAGTTCTTC. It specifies CASSLAQMTGGNEQFF.